This TCR beta chain appears in the sequencing data of a study of neurological immune-mediated disorders. The study's findings and limits: Private repertoires in all groups were suggested by the finding that expanded clones across subjects shared no CDR3 amino acid sequences. The highest TCR clonal expansion occurred in HTLV-1-associated myelopathy; multiple sclerosis fell below healthy controls.

The CDR3 is made up of 17 amino acids. CDR1 is SGHRS and CDR2 is YFSETQ in the germline V gene. V shed 4 bases and J 4 bases; nucleotides not matched to a gene: 16. This clonotype has a count of ten or more. Its antigen is unknown. Every sequencing run produced over 190 million TCR-beta sequences, and the sequences from any one run covered 15-18 subjects. Using its own MiXCR run on the 5' RACE reads, TCRdb lists one record per CDR3 protein. The sample shows approximately 23,000 distinct CDR3 sequences, 8% to 13% of them seen only once. The receptor's source is a woman aged 60-75 years with HTLV-1-associated myelopathy (HAM/TSP). The sample comprised PBMCs. The chain has TRBV5-1 and TRBJ1-1; 7 positions match TRBD1. The CDR3 DNA is TGCGCCAGCAGCATTACAGGGGATCCCTCGTTAGGCACTGAAGCTTTCTTT. Its protein is CASSITGDPSLGTEAFF.